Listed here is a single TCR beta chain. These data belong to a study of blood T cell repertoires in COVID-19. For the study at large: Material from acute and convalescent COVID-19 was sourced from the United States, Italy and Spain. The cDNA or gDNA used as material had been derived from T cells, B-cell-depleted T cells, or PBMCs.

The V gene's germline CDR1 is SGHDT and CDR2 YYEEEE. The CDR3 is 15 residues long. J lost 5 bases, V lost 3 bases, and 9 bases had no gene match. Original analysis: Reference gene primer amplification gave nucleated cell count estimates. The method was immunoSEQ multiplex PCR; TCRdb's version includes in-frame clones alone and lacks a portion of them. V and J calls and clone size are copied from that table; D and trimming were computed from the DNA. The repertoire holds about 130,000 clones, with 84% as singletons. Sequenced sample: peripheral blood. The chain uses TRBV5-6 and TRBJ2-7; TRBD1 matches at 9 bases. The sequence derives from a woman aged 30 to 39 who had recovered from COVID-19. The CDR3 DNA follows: TGTGCCAGCAGCTCATCGGGACAGGGCTACCACGAGCAGTACTTC. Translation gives CASSSSGQGYHEQYF.